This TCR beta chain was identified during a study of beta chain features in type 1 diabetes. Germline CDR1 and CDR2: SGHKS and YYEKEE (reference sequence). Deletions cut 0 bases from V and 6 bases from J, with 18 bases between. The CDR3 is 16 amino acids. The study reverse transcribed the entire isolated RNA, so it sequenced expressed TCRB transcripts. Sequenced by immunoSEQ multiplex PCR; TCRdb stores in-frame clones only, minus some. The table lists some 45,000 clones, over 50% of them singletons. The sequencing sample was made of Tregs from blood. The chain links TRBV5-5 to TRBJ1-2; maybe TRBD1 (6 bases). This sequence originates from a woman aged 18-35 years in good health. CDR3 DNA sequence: TGTGCCAGCAGCTTGGCACGACGGGGGGCAGGAGATGGCTACACCTTC. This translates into CASSLARRGAGDGYTF.